This TCR beta chain was identified in a study of circulating and synovial CD4+ cells in juvenile arthritis. The V and J ends lost 0 bases and 5 bases respectively, with 15 bases between them. Germline V lookup: CDR1 SGHRS, CDR2 YFSETQ. This CDR3 has 16 residues. Assay: immunoSEQ multiplex PCR; the TCRdb copy retains only in-frame clones and omits some. This sample yields 30,000 to 40,000 clones, of which about 95% are seen a single time; 0.15% to 0.2% belongs to the top ten. The rearrangement links TRBV5-1 to TRBJ2-1; possibly TRBD1 for D (5 bases). The sequenced material came from CD4+ T cells from blood. The receptor was derived from a human donor with juvenile idiopathic arthritis. The CDR3 DNA reads as TGCGCCAGCAGCTTGGGGCCCCAGGGAACGGACAATGAGCAGTTCTTC. Residues: CASSLGPQGTDNEQFF.